The clone carrying this TCR beta chain has a single count. Its antigen is unidentified. V was cut by 3 bases and J by 6 bases, with 9 bases left in between. Germline V gene sequence: CDR1 LNHDA, CDR2 SQIVND (reference sequence). This CDR3 spans 13 amino acids. The data derive from a study of CD8+CD57+ T cells in acquired aplastic anemia. Study summary: Mean DNA quantity obtained from sorted CD4+ and CD8+ cells was around 2.9 ug. Study-wide results and caveats: A set of some 28 CD8+ CDR3 sequences was shared between patients and controls, and these sequences appeared highly expressed in patients.

Those patients picked for sequencing had displayed CD8+CD57+ cell expansion on flow cytometry. Each patient had severe acquired aplastic anemia. Genomic DNA acted as the template from which TCR beta VDJ combination and CDR3 sequence profiling were carried out. MiXCR, run by TCRdb on the reads, gives a single entry per CDR3 protein. Of approximately 160,000 distinct CDR3 sequences in the sample, around half were seen once. The source material was sorted CD4+, CD8+, or CD8+CD57+ T cells (not recorded which) from PBMCs. This TCR was recovered from a human donor with aplastic anemia. This sequence joins TRBV19 and TRBJ1-5; TRBD1 might be the D (5 bases). CDR3 DNA sequence: TGTGCCAGTAGTATCGGGGGACGTCAGCCCCAGCATTTT. Protein product: CASSIGGRQPQHF.